This TCR beta chain was obtained from a study of CD8 T cells in ankylosing spondylitis. Germline CDR1 is SNHLY and CDR2 is FYNNEI. V was cut by 5 bases and J by 6 bases, with 16 bases left in between. This CDR3 has 15 amino acids. Molecular-barcoded quantitative 5'-RACE produced these TCR beta libraries. TCRdb fed the 5' RACE reads into MiXCR, producing one record per CDR3 protein. This table holds about 800,000 distinct CDR3 sequences, 12% found once. Study findings and constraints: Earlier authors reported some of these motif variants in reactive arthritis synovial fluid and blood. Blood from ankylosing spondylitis patients appeared to carry a characteristic roughly 8-variant TCR beta motif. Disease-linked clones displayed a CD8+ phenotype and appeared relatively rarely in peripheral blood. Significant enrichment of disease-linked clones was reportedly seen in matched ankylosing spondylitis synovial fluid.

Regarding this clonotype: The antigen is not known.

The sample was blood, either unsorted or a sorted T cell fraction (not recorded which). The rearrangement links TRBV2 to TRBJ2-2; D gene unclear. The clonotype comes from a male donor with ankylosing spondylitis. CDR3 sequence: CASSPLEPYAGELFF. CDR3 in DNA: TGTGCCAGCAGTCCGCTAGAGCCCTACGCCGGGGAGCTGTTTTTT.